Each of the 29 T cell receptor beta chains below was sequenced from the same sample in a study of beta chain features in type 1 diabetes. Expressed TCRB transcripts were sequenced, since all the RNA that had been isolated was reverse transcribed. Sequenced by immunoSEQ multiplex PCR; TCRdb stores in-frame clones only, minus some. The data show 300,000 to 400,000 clones, 11% seen once. Sequenced sample: naive CD4+ T cells from blood. These receptors were collected from a woman aged 25 to 39 in good health.

This clone was observed a few times. The V call is TRBV4-2, the J call TRBJ2-1, with 12 bases matching TRBD2. CDR3 length: 16 residues. Germline V gene sequence: CDR1 LGHNA, CDR2 YNFKEQ. Trimming took 5 bases from V and 6 from J; bases not matched to a gene: 8. CDR3 nucleotides: TGTGCCAGCAGCTCCAAAATACTAGCGGGGGGCAATGAGCAGTTCTTC. This gives the protein CASSSKILAGGNEQFF.

This rearrangement joins TRBV6-5 to TRBJ1-4; D possibly corresponds to TRBD1 (5 bases). Trimming shortened V by 6 bases and J by 8 bases, and 19 bases separated the two germline ends. Germline lookup yields CDR1 MNHEY and CDR2 SVGAGI. The CDR3 totals 15 residues. DNA of the CDR3: TGTGCCAGCAGCAAGACGGCGACGGGGGAGGAAAAACTGTTTTTT. Amino acids: CASSKTATGEEKLFF.

V gene TRBV9 combines with J gene TRBJ2-7; a possible D gene is TRBD2 (5 bases). CDR3 length: 14 residues. Per germline, CDR1 SGDLS and CDR2 YYNGEE. V lost 4 bases and J lost 2, with 13 bases in between. This chain's CDR3 is CASSYRHGAYEQYF. CDR3 coding DNA: TGTGCCAGCAGCTACCGGCACGGGGCCTACGAGCAGTACTTC.

This clone was counted a few times. The chain joins TRBV6-5 to TRBJ1-5; TRBD1 agrees at 8 bases. The CDR3 runs 14 residues. Germline CDR1 is MNHEY and CDR2 is SVGAGI. V gave up 6 bases and J gave up 3 bases; unmatched junction bases: 4. CDR3 DNA sequence: TGTGCCAGCAGAAGGACAGGGTTCAATCAGCCCCAGCATTTT. As protein: CASRRTGFNQPQHF.

The rearrangement links TRBV7-3 to TRBJ2-3; possible D gene TRBD2, 5 bases. Per the germline V gene, CDR1 is SGHTA and CDR2 is FQGTGA. The length of the CDR3 is 15 residues. V was cut by 0 bases and J by 3 bases, with 10 bases left in between. DNA of the CDR3: TGTGCCAGCAGCTTAACGTTTTCGGGGACAGATACGCAGTATTTT. Protein: CASSLTFSGTDTQYF. Drawing the rest from reference TRBV7-3 and TRBJ2-3, the complete variable domain is GAGVSQTPSNKVTEKGKYVELRCDPISGHTALYWYRQSLGQGPEFLIYFQGTGAADDSGLPNDRFFAVRPEGSVSTLKIQRTERGDSAVYLCASSLTFSGTDTQYFGPGTRLTVL.

This clone was detected a few times. The chain recombines TRBV27 with TRBJ2-4; 11 nucleotides match TRBD1. Germline trimming cut 7 bases from V and 8 bases from J; bases unmatched to any gene: 4. Germline-derived CDR1 and CDR2 are MNHEY and SMNVEV (reference sequence). There are 13 residues in the CDR3. The CDR3 bases are TGTGCCAGCACGGGACAGGGGGTGCACATTCAGTACTTC. It is translated as CASTGQGVHIQYF.

This clone has only a few counts. The V call is TRBV6-6, the J call TRBJ1-2; no firm D call. Germline CDR1 MNHNY, CDR2 SVGAGI (reference sequence). V was clipped by 7 bases and J by 4 bases, with 10 bases between them. The CDR3 has 12 amino acids. The CDR3 DNA reads TGTGCCAGCACCTCCCAGATCTATGGCTACACCTTC. Encoded protein: CASTSQIYGYTF.

Only a few counts were recorded for this clone. The chain combines TRBV5-5 with TRBJ2-5, with TRBD2 as a possible D gene (6 bases). The CDR3 runs 15 residues. Per the germline V gene, CDR1 is SGHKS and CDR2 is YYEKEE (reference sequence). V was pared by 4 bases and J by 2 bases, with 15 bases between. Here the CDR3 DNA reads TGTGCCAGCAGCCGCACGTTGGACTATCAAGAGACCCAGTACTTC. This translates into CASSRTLDYQETQYF.

This clone was seen only a few times. The chain links TRBV5-4 to TRBJ2-7, with TRBD2 identical over 11 bases. V shed 4 bases, J shed 0 bases, and the junction held 9 bases outside the gene matches. This CDR3 comprises 17 residues. Germline V gene sequence: CDR1 SGHNT, CDR2 YYREEE (reference sequence). The CDR3 DNA sequence: TGTGCCAGCAGCACCCTTCGGACTAGCGGGCTCTCCTACGAGCAGTACTTC. Protein sequence: CASSTLRTSGLSYEQYF.

Only a few counts were recorded for this clone. This sequence joins TRBV5-1 and TRBJ2-5, with D tentatively TRBD2 (6 bases). Germline CDR1 and CDR2: SGHRS and YFSETQ. The CDR3 runs 16 residues. Trimming removed 0 bases from V and 1 base from J, with 13 bases in between. CDR3 protein: CASSLGASVIQETQYF. The CDR3 DNA is TGCGCCAGCAGCTTGGGTGCTAGCGTAATCCAAGAGACCCAGTACTTC.

The rearrangement joins TRBV27 to TRBJ2-7; D ambiguous. Germline V CDR1 and CDR2: MNHEY, SMNVEV (reference sequence). CDR3 length equals 13 residues. The V gene lost 3 bases and the J gene lost 3 bases, with 9 bases spanning the gap. The chain's CDR3 is CASSFLRNYEQYF. DNA of the CDR3: TGTGCCAGCAGTTTTCTACGAAACTACGAGCAGTACTTC.

This clone was picked up a small number of times. This chain joins TRBV4-3 and TRBJ2-2; weak D call: TRBD2 (6 bases). The germline V gene has CDR1 LGHNA and CDR2 YSLEER. Trimming cost V 10 bases and J 5 bases, with 11 bases left between them. CDR3 length: 12 amino acids. The CDR3: CATGGATGELFF. CDR3 nucleotide sequence: TGCGCCACTGGAGGGGCAACCGGGGAGCTGTTTTTT.

V is TRBV7-2 and J is TRBJ2-1, with 7 bases lining up with TRBD2. Germline lookup yields CDR1 SGHTA and CDR2 FQGNSA. With V trimmed by 0 bases and J by 6 bases, 5 bases remained unmatched. The CDR3 is made up of 15 amino acids. As DNA, the CDR3 is TGTGCCAGCAGCTTAGCGCGGGGCGGGAGCAATGAGCAGTTCTTC. Protein: CASSLARGGSNEQFF.

Only a few counts were recorded for this clone. The genes are TRBV11-2 and TRBJ2-5, with D tentatively TRBD1 (6 bases). Germline V gene sequence: CDR1 SGHAT, CDR2 FQNNGV. The germline V and J ends were trimmed by 5 bases and 2 bases, with 9 bases remaining between them. This CDR3 spans 13 amino acids. CDR3 sequence (DNA): TGTGCCAGCAGCGCCGGACAGCAAGAGACCCAGTACTTC. It codes for CASSAGQQETQYF.

The chain recombines TRBV7-6 with TRBJ2-1; D unresolved. This CDR3 has 12 amino acids. The germline CDR1 and CDR2 sequences are SGHVS and FNYEAQ. The V end lost 5 bases, the J end lost 10 bases, and 12 bases lay between the germline ends. CDR3 in amino acids: CASSPKFAEQFF. In nucleotides, the CDR3 is TGTGCCAGCAGCCCGAAGTTCGCGGAGCAGTTCTTC.

This clone was recorded a few times. V and J are TRBV18 and TRBJ1-2; maybe TRBD1 (6 bases). Deletions cut 4 bases from V and 3 bases from J, with 12 bases between. This CDR3 is built from 14 residues. Germline V gives CDR1 KGHSH, CDR2 LQKENI. The CDR3 protein is CASSLDSFYYGYTF. The CDR3 DNA follows: TGTGCCAGCTCACTGGACAGCTTTTACTATGGCTACACCTTC.

The rearrangement uses TRBV4-3 and TRBJ2-1, with TRBD2 as a possible D gene (5 bases). Trimming left V 6 bases short and J 6 bases short, with 18 bases between. The CDR3 contains 15 residues. The V gene's germline CDR1 is LGHNA and CDR2 YSLEER. CDR3 in DNA: TGCGCCAGCAGGCCTGCCGGAACTAGTTCCAATGAGCAGTTCTTC. Its protein product is CASRPAGTSSNEQFF.

The J gene is TRBJ2-1, the V gene TRBV21-1; no check of the table's D call, TRBD2, against the DNA was made. TRBV21-1 is a pseudogene locus. This CDR3 comprises 15 residues. CDR3 loop: CASSHRRLGCDEQFF. The CDR3 bases are TGTGCCAGCAGCCACCGCCGACTAGGATGTGATGAGCAGTTCTTC.

The V call is TRBV18, the J call TRBJ2-7; D is perhaps TRBD1 (6 bases). This CDR3 contains 14 residues. V lost 1 base and J lost 5, with 12 bases in between. Germline loops: CDR1 KGHSH, CDR2 LQKENI. The DNA of the CDR3 is TGTGCCAGCTCACCACGGGGGCAAGGCGACGAGCAGTACTTC. Translating it yields CASSPRGQGDEQYF. Full variable domain (missing parts from reference TRBV18 and TRBJ2-7): NAGVMQNPRHLVRRRGQEARLRCSPMKGHSHVYWYRQLPEEGLKFMVYLQKENIIDESGMPKERFSAEFPKEGPSILRIQQVVRGDSAAYFCASSPRGQGDEQYFGPGTRLTVT.

This clone was counted a few times. This sequence joins TRBV2 and TRBJ2-1; 10 positions match TRBD2. CDR3 length equals 15 residues. V trimming: 7 bases; J trimming: 7 bases; junction bases outside the gene matches: 10. The germline CDR1 and CDR2 sequences are SNHLY and FYNNEI. CDR3 nucleotides: TGTGCCAGCAACCCAGCGGGAGGGATGGGGAATGAGCAGTTCTTC. This codes for CASNPAGGMGNEQFF.

This chain links TRBV18 with TRBJ2-5, with a weak D call TRBD2 (5 bases). The germline V and J ends were trimmed by 6 bases and 4 bases, with 18 bases remaining between them. The CDR3 has 15 residues. Germline-derived CDR1 and CDR2 are KGHSH and LQKENI. CDR3 sequence (DNA): TGTGCCAGCTCGCCTAAAGGGCAGGCGGGAGAGACCCAGTACTTC. Its translation: CASSPKGQAGETQYF.

The CDR3, as DNA: TGCGCCAGCAGCCGGGGACAGGGGGACACCGGGGAGCTGTTTTTT. It yields the protein CASSRGQGDTGELFF. The chain is built from TRBV5-1 and TRBJ2-2; 11 bases map to TRBD1. This CDR3 is 15 amino acids long. In germline, CDR1 is SGHRS, CDR2 YFSETQ. The junction had 2 bases not matched to a gene; V was cut back by 4 bases and J by 3 bases.

The genes are TRBV6-6 and TRBJ2-7; weak D call: TRBD1 (6 bases). The V end lost 8 bases, the J end lost 0 bases, and 11 bases lay between the germline ends. The CDR3 loop spans 13 amino acids. Germline CDR1 is MNHNY and CDR2 is SVGAGI (reference sequence). As DNA, the CDR3 is TGTGCCAGCCGGGACACTAGCTCCTACGAGCAGTACTTC. Translation gives CASRDTSSYEQYF.

This clone was counted between two and nine times. V gene TRBV4-3 combines with J gene TRBJ2-3; D possibly corresponds to TRBD2 (5 bases). The length of the CDR3 is 17 residues. The germline gives CDR1 LGHNA, CDR2 YSLEER. V dropped 0 bases and J dropped 5 bases, with 18 bases sitting between them. The CDR3 loop is CASSQDLHSGPGDTQYF. CDR3 DNA: TGCGCCAGCAGCCAAGATCTCCACAGCGGCCCGGGAGATACGCAGTATTTT.

This chain uses TRBV27 with TRBJ2-7; D may be TRBD1 (6 bases). Between the trimmed V and J ends, which lost 3 bases and 5 bases, there was a span of 14 bases. The CDR3 sequence is 14 residues long. In germline, CDR1 is MNHEY, CDR2 SMNVEV (reference sequence). The CDR3 coding sequence is TGTGCCAGCAGTTTTGACAGGCTCGGACACGAGCAGTACTTC. Translating gives CASSFDRLGHEQYF.

This clone was counted between two and nine times. The rearrangement links TRBV18 to TRBJ2-1; 7 nucleotides line up with TRBD2. Germline lookup yields CDR1 KGHSH and CDR2 LQKENI. V dropped 4 bases and J dropped 5; count of bases not matched to a gene: 2. CDR3 size: 13 residues. The CDR3 reads CASSQGLNNEQFF. The DNA for the CDR3 is TGTGCCAGCTCACAGGGACTAAACAATGAGCAGTTCTTC.

CDR3 nucleotide sequence: TGTGCCTGGAGTGGGGGGACAGCGGAGGGAGGTACGCAGTATTTT. Translated, it gives CAWSGGTAEGGTQYF. The chain uses TRBV30 and TRBJ2-3, with D possibly TRBD1 on 7 matching bases. The CDR3 loop spans 15 amino acids. Germline V gene lookup returns CDR1 GTSNPN and CDR2 SVGIG (reference sequence). V was clipped by 1 base and J by 8 bases, with 19 bases between them.

This clone was seen more than once but under ten times. V and J are TRBV7-3 and TRBJ1-1; D gene uncertain. V gave up 5 bases and J gave up 2 bases, with 12 bases separating them. This CDR3 region has 14 residues. Per germline, CDR1 SGHTA and CDR2 FQGTGA. The CDR3 spells CASSPAGSNTEAFF. CDR3 coding DNA: TGTGCCAGCAGCCCAGCCGGGTCTAACACTGAAGCTTTCTTT. Complete variable domain (other parts from reference TRBV7-3 and TRBJ1-1): GAGVSQTPSNKVTEKGKYVELRCDPISGHTALYWYRQSLGQGPEFLIYFQGTGAADDSGLPNDRFFAVRPEGSVSTLKIQRTERGDSAVYLCASSPAGSNTEAFFGQGTRLTVV.

The V call is TRBV28, the J call TRBJ2-5, with D tentatively TRBD2 (5 bases). This CDR3 region has 12 residues. Germline values: CDR1 MDHEN, CDR2 SYDVKM. V gave up 2 bases and J gave up 5 bases, with 6 bases separating them. The CDR3 sequence: CASSLRGETQYF. CDR3 nucleotide sequence: TGTGCCAGCAGTTTACGCGGGGAGACCCAGTACTTC.